This TCR beta chain derives from a study of blood T cell repertoires in COVID-19. Profiling relied on immunoSEQ multiplex PCR, and the TCRdb table lists in-frame clones only, not all of them. The sample has around 300,000 clones, about 89% seen once. Germline values: CDR1 MNHEY, CDR2 SVGAGI. V gave up 7 bases and J gave up 8 bases, with 14 bases separating them. The CDR3 covers 12 residues. Sequencing was carried out using peripheral blood. This chain links TRBV6-5 with TRBJ1-1; D may be TRBD1 (6 bases). This receptor was identified in a woman aged 25 to 39 with COVID-19, enrolled during active disease. CDR3 sequence: CASNQDRIEAFF. The CDR3 DNA reads TGTGCCAGCAACCAAGACAGGATAGAAGCTTTCTTT.